A single sample is the source of the 12 T cell receptor beta chains below, sequenced in a study of T-cell reconstitution after alpha-beta-depleted transplantation in children (dated by TCRdb to between 2015 and 2016). Library preparation used PCR. The instrument given in TCRdb is Illumina HiSeq 2500. To normalize quantification of the TCRbeta repertoire, the TCR libraries were built with molecular barcoding that relied on unique molecular identifiers. Through fastp at Q25 and MiXCR, TCRdb rebuilt clones from the public reads, retaining in-frame beta chains. Here each entry gathers all rows of one CDR3 protein and keeps the most common genes and DNA. This sample lists a few hundred thousand distinct CDR3 sequences; about 7% were detected once. Approximately 5.7% of the sample rests with the top ten. This sample's treatment or condition label indicates: allogeneic hematopoietic cell transplantation with graft depleted of TCRalphabeta T cells and CD19 B cells.

Sequencing was performed on PBMCs, taken before TCRalphabeta/CD19-depleted stem cell transplant. The receptor source for this set is a boy aged 2 to 10 with acute lymphoblastic leukemia, due to receive a stem cell transplant.

This clonotype was counted a few times. The chain recombines TRBV4-2 with TRBJ1-3, with a tentative D call TRBD1 (6 bases). CDR3 length: 15 residues. Germline assignment: CDR1 LGHNA and CDR2 YNFKEQ. V lost 3 bases, J lost 0 bases, and 9 bases lay in between. The CDR3 protein is CASSQGGLSGNTIYF. CDR3 in DNA: TGTGCCAGCAGCCAGGGGGGGCTCTCTGGAAACACCATATATTTT.

In its sample, this clonotype was seen many times. This chain joins TRBV4-3 and TRBJ2-5; D is uncertain. Trimming took 1 base from V and 2 from J, leaving 11 bases between them. This CDR3 comprises 15 residues. CDR1 and CDR2 (germline): LGHNA, YSLEER. CDR3: CASSQGSGPQETQYF. CDR3 DNA sequence: TGCGCCAGCAGCCAAGGATCTGGGCCGCAAGAGACCCAGTACTTC.

This clonotype showed up just a few times. The J gene is TRBJ1-5, the V gene TRBV20-1, with D uncertain. Trimming pared 3 bases from V and 7 bases from J, leaving 19 bases between. The CDR3 has 15 residues. Germline V gene data show CDR1 as DFQATT and CDR2 as SNEGSKA (reference sequence). CDR3 sequence reads: CSASTFSGTWQPQHF. As DNA, the CDR3 is TGCAGTGCTAGTACGTTTTCGGGCACTTGGCAGCCCCAGCATTTT.

This clonotype was detected ten times or more. The V and J genes are TRBV11-2 and TRBJ2-3, with 10 nucleotides matching TRBD2. The CDR3 covers 18 residues. V shed 5 bases, J shed 1 base, and the junction held 12 bases outside the gene matches. CDR1 is SGHAT, CDR2 FQNNGV, per germline. CDR3 DNA sequence: TGTGCCAGCAGCCCCAGGGGTAGCGGGAGGTCAGGCACAGATACGCAGTATTTT. Translation: CASSPRGSGRSGTDTQYF.

This clonotype was recorded at least ten times. The chain combines TRBV10-3 with TRBJ1-5; TRBD1 agrees at 8 bases. CDR1 is ENHRY, CDR2 SYGVKD, per germline. The CDR3 is 14 amino acids. V shed 10 bases and J 5 bases; nucleotides not matched to a gene: 10. As DNA, the CDR3 is TGTGCCAGCACGGAGGACAGGGTTGATCAGCCCCAGCATTTT. Amino acid sequence: CASTEDRVDQPQHF.

The V and J genes are TRBV6-2 or TRBV6-3 and TRBJ2-7; possible D gene TRBD1, 5 bases. V was clipped by 2 bases and J by 3 bases, with 8 bases between them. CDR1 and CDR2 from the germline V gene are MNHEY and SVGEGT. The CDR3 is 13 amino acids. The CDR3 sequence: CASSYRGFYEQYF. The CDR3 coding sequence is TGTGCCAGCAGTTACAGGGGCTTCTACGAGCAGTACTTC.

V usage is TRBV6-5 and J usage is TRBJ2-7, with 14 nucleotides matching TRBD2. V lost 4 bases to trimming and J lost 2 bases; unmatched junction nucleotides: 1. Germline CDR1 MNHEY, CDR2 SVGAGI. The CDR3 contains 15 residues. This CDR3 is CASSSGLAGAYEQYF. The CDR3 nucleotides read TGTGCCAGCAGTTCGGGACTAGCGGGGGCCTACGAGCAGTACTTC.

This chain connects TRBV6-5 to TRBJ1-1; D unclear. The length of the CDR3 is 12 residues. Trimming removed 4 bases from V and 3 bases from J, with 6 bases in between. Looked up from germline, CDR1 is MNHEY and CDR2 is SVGAGI. CDR3 DNA: TGTGCCAGCAGTTCAGAGTACACTGAAGCTTTCTTT. It specifies CASSSEYTEAFF.

This sequence joins TRBV6-2 or TRBV6-3 and TRBJ2-5; 7 bases map to TRBD2. The V and J ends lost 8 bases and 2 bases, in that order; junction bases with no gene match: 2. Germline CDR1 reads MNHEY; CDR2 reads SVGEGT. The length of the CDR3 is 12 residues. CDR3 bases: TGTGCCAGCGCGGGACTACAAGAGACCCAGTACTTC. Translation gives CASAGLQETQYF.

The gene calls are TRBV7-8 and TRBJ2-7; D unresolved. The CDR3 extends over 14 amino acids. V lost 5 bases and J 0 bases, leaving 11 bases between the germline ends. Germline values: CDR1 SGHVS, CDR2 FQNEAQ. CDR3 in amino acids: CASSPRTDSYEQYF. Here the CDR3 DNA reads TGTGCCAGCAGCCCACGGACGGACTCCTACGAGCAGTACTTC.

The table lists this clonotype with many counts. J is TRBJ2-2 and V is TRBV9; 8 nucleotides align to TRBD1. CDR1 and CDR2 (germline): SGDLS, YYNGEE. The CDR3 contains 16 residues. V shed 3 bases and J 7 bases; nucleotides not matched to a gene: 11. Here the CDR3 reads CASSGDPGGFVGELFF. The CDR3 nucleotides read TGTGCCAGCAGCGGTGATCCAGGGGGCTTTGTCGGGGAGCTGTTTTTT.

This clonotype showed up many times. V and J are TRBV20-1 and TRBJ1-2; no definite D call. Per germline, CDR1 DFQATT and CDR2 SNEGSKA (reference sequence). The CDR3 loop spans 15 amino acids. V was trimmed by 0 bases and J by 5 bases, leaving 16 bases between them. CDR3 bases: TGCAGTGCTAGAGATCTAGACGGCCCCGATTATGGCTACACCTTC. It codes for CSARDLDGPDYGYTF.